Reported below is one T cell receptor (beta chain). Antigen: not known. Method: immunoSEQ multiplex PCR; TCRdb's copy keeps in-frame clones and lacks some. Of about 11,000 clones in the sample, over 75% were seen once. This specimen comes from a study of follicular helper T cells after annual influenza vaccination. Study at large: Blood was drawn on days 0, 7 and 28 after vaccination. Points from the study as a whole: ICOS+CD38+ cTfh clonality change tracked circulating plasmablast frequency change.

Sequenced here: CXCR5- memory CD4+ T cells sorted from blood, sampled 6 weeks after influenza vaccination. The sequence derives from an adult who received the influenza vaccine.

For the CDR3, the DNA is TGTGCCAGCAGTGAAGCTGGTTTAGGGTTTGGCTACACCTTC. It is translated as CASSEAGLGFGYTF. The chain uses TRBV2 and TRBJ1-2; D remains unclear. The length of the CDR3 is 14 residues. The germline V gene encodes CDR1 SNHLY and CDR2 FYNNEI. V dropped 0 bases and J dropped 7 bases, with 12 bases sitting between them.